The clone carrying this T cell receptor beta chain was seen repeatedly, ten times or more. HTBI primers from iRepertoire and Arm-PCR of CDR3 regions yielded the TCR beta libraries. TCRdb called the multiplex PCR reads again in MiXCR, with one record for every CDR3 protein. The sample carries 350,000 to 500,000 distinct CDR3 sequences, roughly 17% recorded once. V dropped 8 bases and J dropped 2 bases, with 8 bases sitting between them. Germline CDR1 reads KGHSH; CDR2 reads LQKENI. CDR3 length: 12 amino acids. The data are from a study of regulatory T cells in long-lasting Graves disease. The time point here: newly diagnosed GD, antithyroid drugs for less than 3 months. Following extraction of RNA from PBMCs, that RNA was used to make the TCR library. A further study also used this sample, focusing on T cells in Graves' hyperthyroidism and ophthalmopathy.

This TCR derives from a woman between 25 and 40 years old with Graves disease. This chain connects TRBV18 to TRBJ2-3; no clear D. Material: peripheral blood mononuclear cells (PBMCs), obtained at new diagnosis, from a patient treated with antithyroid drugs. DNA of the CDR3: TGTGCCAGCAGCCCGGACACAGATACGCAGTATTTT. Translating it yields CASSPDTDTQYF.